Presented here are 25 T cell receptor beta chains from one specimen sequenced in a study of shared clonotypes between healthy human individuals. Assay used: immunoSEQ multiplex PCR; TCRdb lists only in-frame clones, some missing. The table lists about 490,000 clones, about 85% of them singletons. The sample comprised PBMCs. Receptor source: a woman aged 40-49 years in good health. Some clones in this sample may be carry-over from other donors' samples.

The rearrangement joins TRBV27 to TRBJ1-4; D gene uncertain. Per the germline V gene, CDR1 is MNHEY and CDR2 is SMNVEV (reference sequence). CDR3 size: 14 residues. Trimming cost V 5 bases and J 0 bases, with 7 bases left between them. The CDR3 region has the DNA TGTGCCAGCAGTCCCATTGCAACTAATGAAAAACTGTTTTTT. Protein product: CASSPIATNEKLFF.

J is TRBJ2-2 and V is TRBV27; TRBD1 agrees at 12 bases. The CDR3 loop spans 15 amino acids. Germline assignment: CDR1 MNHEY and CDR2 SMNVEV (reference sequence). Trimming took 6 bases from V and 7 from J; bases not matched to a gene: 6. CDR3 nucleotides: TGTGCCAGCAGAGCCGGGACAGGGGGCATCGGGGAGCTGTTTTTT. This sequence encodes CASRAGTGGIGELFF.

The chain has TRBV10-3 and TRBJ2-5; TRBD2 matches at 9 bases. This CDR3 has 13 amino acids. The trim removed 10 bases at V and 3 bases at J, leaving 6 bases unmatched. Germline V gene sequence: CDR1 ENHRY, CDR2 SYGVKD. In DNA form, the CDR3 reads TGTGCCAGTGCGGGAGGGCCGGAAGAGACCCAGTACTTC. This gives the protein CASAGGPEETQYF.

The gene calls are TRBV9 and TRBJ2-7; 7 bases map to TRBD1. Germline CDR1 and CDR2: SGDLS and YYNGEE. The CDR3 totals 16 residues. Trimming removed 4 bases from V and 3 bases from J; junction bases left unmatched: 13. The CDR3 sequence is CASSSGGGQAHYEQYF. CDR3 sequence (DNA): TGTGCCAGCAGCTCCGGCGGCGGACAGGCCCACTACGAGCAGTACTTC. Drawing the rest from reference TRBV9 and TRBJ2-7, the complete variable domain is DSGVTQTPKHLITATGQRVTLRCSPRSGDLSVYWYQQSLDQGLQFLIQYYNGEERAKGNILERFSAQQFPDLHSELNLSSLELGDSALYFCASSSGGGQAHYEQYFGPGTRLTVT.

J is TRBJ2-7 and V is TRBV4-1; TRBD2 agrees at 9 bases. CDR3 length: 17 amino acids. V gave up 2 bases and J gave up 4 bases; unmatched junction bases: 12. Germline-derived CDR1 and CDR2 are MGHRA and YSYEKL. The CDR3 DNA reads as TGCGCCAGCAGCCAATTGTTCGGTAGCGGGAGTCTGTACGAGCAGTACTTC. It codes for CASSQLFGSGSLYEQYF.

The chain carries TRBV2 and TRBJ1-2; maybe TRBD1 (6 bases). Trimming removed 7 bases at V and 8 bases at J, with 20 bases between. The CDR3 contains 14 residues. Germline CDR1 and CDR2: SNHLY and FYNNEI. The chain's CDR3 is CASKRPGQSWGYTF. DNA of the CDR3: TGTGCCAGCAAAAGGCCCGGACAGTCGTGGGGCTACACCTTC.

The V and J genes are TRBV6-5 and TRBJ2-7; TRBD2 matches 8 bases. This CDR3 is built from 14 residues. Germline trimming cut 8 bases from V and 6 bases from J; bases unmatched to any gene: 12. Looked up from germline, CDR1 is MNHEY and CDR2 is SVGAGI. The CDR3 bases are TGTGCCAGCCATAGCGGGACCCCACCGTCCGAGCAGTACTTC. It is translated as CASHSGTPPSEQYF.

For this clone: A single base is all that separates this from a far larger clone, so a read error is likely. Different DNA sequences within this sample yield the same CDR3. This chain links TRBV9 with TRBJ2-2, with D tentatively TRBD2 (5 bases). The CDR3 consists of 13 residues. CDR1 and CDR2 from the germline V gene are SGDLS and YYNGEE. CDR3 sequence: CASSELNTGELFF. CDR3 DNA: TGTGCCAGTAGCGAATTGAACACCGGGGAGCTGTTTTTT.

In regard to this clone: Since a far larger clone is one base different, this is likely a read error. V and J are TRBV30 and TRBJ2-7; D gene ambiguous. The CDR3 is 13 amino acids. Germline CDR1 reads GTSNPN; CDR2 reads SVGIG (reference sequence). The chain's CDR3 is CALSMPAEPFAYF. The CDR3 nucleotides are TGTGCCTTGAGTATGCCGGCGGAGCCGTTTGCGTACTTC.

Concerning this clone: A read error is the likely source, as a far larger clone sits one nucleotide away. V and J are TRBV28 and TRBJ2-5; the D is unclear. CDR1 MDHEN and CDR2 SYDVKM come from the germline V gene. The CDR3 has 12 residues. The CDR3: CAGSGYQETQYF. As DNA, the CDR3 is TGTGCCGGCAGTGGGTACCAAGAGACCCAGTACTTC.

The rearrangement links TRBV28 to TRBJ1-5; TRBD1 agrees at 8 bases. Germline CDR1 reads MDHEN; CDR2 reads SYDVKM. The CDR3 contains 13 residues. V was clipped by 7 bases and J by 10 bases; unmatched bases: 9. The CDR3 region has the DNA TGTGCCAGCACAACCCCGGGACAGGTCCCCCAGCATTTT. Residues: CASTTPGQVPQHF.

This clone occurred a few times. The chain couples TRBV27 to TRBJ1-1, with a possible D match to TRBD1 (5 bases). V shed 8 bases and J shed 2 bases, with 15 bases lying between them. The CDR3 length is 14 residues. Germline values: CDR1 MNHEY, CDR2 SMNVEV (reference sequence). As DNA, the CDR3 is TGTGCCAGCGGCTCCCGGGACGGTAACACTGAAGCTTTCTTT. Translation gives CASGSRDGNTEAFF.

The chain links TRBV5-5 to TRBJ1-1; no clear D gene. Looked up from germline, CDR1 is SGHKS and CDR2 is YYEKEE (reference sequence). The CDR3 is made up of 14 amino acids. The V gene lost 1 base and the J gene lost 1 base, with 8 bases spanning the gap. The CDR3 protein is CASSLRVGNTEAFF. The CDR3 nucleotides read TGTGCCAGCAGCTTGAGGGTGGGGAACACTGAAGCTTTCTTT.

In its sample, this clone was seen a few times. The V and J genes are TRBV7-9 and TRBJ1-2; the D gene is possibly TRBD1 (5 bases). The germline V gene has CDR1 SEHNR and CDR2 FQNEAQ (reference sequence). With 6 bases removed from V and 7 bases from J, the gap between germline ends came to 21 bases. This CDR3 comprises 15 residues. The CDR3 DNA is TGTGCCAGCAGTTATCCGGGCGGCAGGGTAGTTGGCTACACCTTC. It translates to CASSYPGGRVVGYTF.

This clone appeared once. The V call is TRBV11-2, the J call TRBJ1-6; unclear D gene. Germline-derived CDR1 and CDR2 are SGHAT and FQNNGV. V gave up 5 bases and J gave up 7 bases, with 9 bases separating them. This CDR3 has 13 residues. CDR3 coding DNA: TGTGCCAGCAGCCTTCGGTGGAATTCACCCCTCCACTTT. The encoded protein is CASSLRWNSPLHF.

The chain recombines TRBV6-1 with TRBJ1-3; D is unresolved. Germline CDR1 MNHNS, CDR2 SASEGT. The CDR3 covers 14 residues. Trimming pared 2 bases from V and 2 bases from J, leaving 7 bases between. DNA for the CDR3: TGTGCCAGCAGTGAACACGGGGCTGGAAACACCATATATTTT. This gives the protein CASSEHGAGNTIYF.

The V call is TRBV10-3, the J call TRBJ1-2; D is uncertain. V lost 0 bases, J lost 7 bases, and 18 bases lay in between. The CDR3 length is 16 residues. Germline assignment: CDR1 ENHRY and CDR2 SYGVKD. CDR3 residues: CAISESWQLVVRGYTF. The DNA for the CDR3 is TGTGCCATCAGTGAGTCGTGGCAGCTCGTAGTTCGTGGCTACACCTTC.

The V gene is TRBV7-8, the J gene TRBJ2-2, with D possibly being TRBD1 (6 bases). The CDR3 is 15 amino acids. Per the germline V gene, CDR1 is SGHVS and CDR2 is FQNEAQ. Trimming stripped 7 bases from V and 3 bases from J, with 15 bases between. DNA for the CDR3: TGTGCCAGCATAGTGGGGCAGGGGTACACCGGGGAGCTGTTTTTT. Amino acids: CASIVGQGYTGELFF.

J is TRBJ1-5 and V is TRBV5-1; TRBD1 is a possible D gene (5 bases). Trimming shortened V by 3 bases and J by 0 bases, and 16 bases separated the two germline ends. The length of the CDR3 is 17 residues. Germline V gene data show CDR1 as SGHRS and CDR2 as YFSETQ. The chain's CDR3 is CASSSGTGMYSNQPQHF. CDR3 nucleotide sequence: TGCGCCAGCAGCTCCGGGACGGGGATGTATAGCAATCAGCCCCAGCATTTT.

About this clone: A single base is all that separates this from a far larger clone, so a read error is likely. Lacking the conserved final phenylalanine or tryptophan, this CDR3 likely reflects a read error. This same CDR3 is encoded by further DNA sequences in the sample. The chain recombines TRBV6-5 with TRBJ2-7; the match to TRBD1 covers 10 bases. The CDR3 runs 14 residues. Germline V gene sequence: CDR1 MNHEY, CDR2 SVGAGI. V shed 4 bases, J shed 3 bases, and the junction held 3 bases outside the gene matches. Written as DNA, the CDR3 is TGTGCCAGCAGTTCCAGGACAGGGGGCTACGAGCAGTACCTC. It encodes CASSSRTGGYEQYL.

The CDR3 DNA sequence: TGTGCCACCACGTCCGGGAGCTATGGCTACACCTTC. This translates into CATTSGSYGYTF. V is TRBV28 and J is TRBJ1-2; no definite D call. Trimming removed 10 bases at V and 4 bases at J, with 13 bases between. CDR3 size: 12 residues. Germline V CDR1 and CDR2: MDHEN, SYDVKM.

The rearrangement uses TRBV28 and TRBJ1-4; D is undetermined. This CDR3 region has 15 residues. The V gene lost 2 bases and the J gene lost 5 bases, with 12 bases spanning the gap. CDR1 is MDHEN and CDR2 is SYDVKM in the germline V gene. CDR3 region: CASSLPGSQNEKLFF. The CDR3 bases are TGTGCCAGCAGTTTACCCGGGAGCCAGAATGAAAAACTGTTTTTT.

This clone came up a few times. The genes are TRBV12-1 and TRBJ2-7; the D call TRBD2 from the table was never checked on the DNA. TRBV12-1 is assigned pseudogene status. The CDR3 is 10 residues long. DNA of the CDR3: TGTGCCAGCAGCCCCGACGAGCAGTACTTC. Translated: CASSPDEQYF.

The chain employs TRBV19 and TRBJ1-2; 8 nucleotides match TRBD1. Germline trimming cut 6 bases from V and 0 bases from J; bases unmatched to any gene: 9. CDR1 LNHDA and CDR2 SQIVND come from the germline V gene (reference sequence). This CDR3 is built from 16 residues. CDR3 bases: TGTGCCAGTAGAGATACAGGGGGACTAGCTAACTATGGCTACACCTTC. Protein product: CASRDTGGLANYGYTF.

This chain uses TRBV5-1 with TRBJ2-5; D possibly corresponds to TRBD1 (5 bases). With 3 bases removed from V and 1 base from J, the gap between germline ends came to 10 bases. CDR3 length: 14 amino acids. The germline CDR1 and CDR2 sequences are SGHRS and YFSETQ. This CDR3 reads CASSSMTAQETQYF. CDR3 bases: TGCGCCAGCAGCTCGATGACAGCCCAAGAGACCCAGTACTTC.